This T cell receptor (beta chain) was captured by sequencing in a study of blood T cell repertoires in COVID-19. As for the study in general: Researchers got acute and convalescent COVID-19 samples from the United States, Italy and Spain.

Authors' processing steps: Amplification with reference gene primers provided the estimates of nucleated cell counts. Some clones are missing from TCRdb's copy, which holds only in-frame ones; the method was immunoSEQ multiplex PCR. That table is the source of V, J and clone size, and D and trimming were worked out from the DNA. The sample carries about 200,000 clones, around 85% recorded once. Trimming removed 2 bases from V and 4 bases from J; junction bases left unmatched: 3. The CDR3 spans 14 residues. Per the germline V gene, CDR1 is MNHEY and CDR2 is SVGEGT. Participant age was roughly 18 to 95 years, and participants resided in 24 US areas.

The material sequenced was PBMCs or T cells enriched from blood (not recorded which). The clonotype comes from a middle-aged man who had recovered from COVID-19. The rearrangement uses TRBV6-2 or TRBV6-3 and TRBJ2-7; 9 bases fit TRBD1. The CDR3 region is CASSYRDRVYEQYF. CDR3 nucleotides: TGTGCCAGCAGTTACAGGGACAGGGTGTACGAGCAGTACTTC.